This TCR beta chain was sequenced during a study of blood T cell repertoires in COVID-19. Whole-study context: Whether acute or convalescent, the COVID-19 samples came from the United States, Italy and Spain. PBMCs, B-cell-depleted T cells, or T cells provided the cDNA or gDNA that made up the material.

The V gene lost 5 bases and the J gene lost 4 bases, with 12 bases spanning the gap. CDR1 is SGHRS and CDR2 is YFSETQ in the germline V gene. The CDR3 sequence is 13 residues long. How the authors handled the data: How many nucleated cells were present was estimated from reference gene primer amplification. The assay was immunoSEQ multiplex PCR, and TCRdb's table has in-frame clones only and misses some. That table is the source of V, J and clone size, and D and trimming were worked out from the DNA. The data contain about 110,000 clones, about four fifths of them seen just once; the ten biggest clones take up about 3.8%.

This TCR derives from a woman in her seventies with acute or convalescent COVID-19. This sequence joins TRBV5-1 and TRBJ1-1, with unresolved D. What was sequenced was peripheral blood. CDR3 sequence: CASRVAATTEAFF. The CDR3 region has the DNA TGCGCCAGCAGAGTGGCAGCGACCACTGAAGCTTTCTTT.